The rows below give T cell receptor beta chains drawn from one sample of a study of TIL therapy for anti-PD-1-resistant metastatic lung cancer. Profiling relied on immunoSEQ multiplex PCR, and the TCRdb table lists in-frame clones only, not all of them. The sample carries about 43,000 clones, roughly 85% recorded once. This specimen was blood, taken at baseline. These TCRs come from a man in his 70s with non-small cell lung cancer. The CDR3 runs from the conserved cysteine through the conserved F or W. Each record gives: CDR3 protein, clone size, D gene, V gene, J gene. D genes are given only for firm matches. Expanded clones are given a class, and other clones once, few, many or no size at all.

CDR3: CASSLGTSGRSTDTQYF
size: NA
D: TRBD2
V: TRBV11-3
J: TRBJ2-3

CDR3: CASSDSVGSSYNEQFF
size: NA
D: NA
V: TRBV6-4
J: TRBJ2-1

CDR3: CASSLEAANTEAFF
size: NA
D: NA
V: TRBV7-9
J: TRBJ1-1

CDR3: CASSVGTRGELFF
size: NA
D: TRBD2
V: TRBV11-3
J: TRBJ2-2

CDR3: CATALAGVTDTQYF
size: NA
D: TRBD2
V: TRBV6-5
J: TRBJ2-3

CDR3: CASSPLGVGTDTQYF
size: NA
D: NA
V: TRBV7-9
J: TRBJ2-3

CDR3: CASSSKLIRDNEQFF
size: NA
D: NA
V: TRBV9
J: TRBJ2-1

CDR3: CASSRTGSGADTQYF
size: NA
D: NA
V: TRBV5-6
J: TRBJ2-3

CDR3: CSVPGQNYEQYF
size: NA
D: TRBD1
V: TRBV29-1
J: TRBJ2-7

CDR3: CASSLAQTGFGRNEQFF
size: NA
D: TRBD1
V: TRBV7-6
J: TRBJ2-1

CDR3: CASSYLGAYNEQFF
size: once
D: NA
V: TRBV6-5
J: TRBJ2-1

CDR3: CASSLRGNTEAFF
size: few
D: NA
V: TRBV7-6
J: TRBJ1-1

CDR3: CASSSPGTLAYNEQFF
size: NA
D: NA
V: TRBV28
J: TRBJ2-1

CDR3: CASSVGLSTQYF
size: NA
D: NA
V: TRBV2
J: TRBJ2-5

CDR3: CASSLSNRGPQETQYF
size: once
D: TRBD1
V: TRBV5-1
J: TRBJ2-5

CDR3: CASSLLTRDYEQYF
size: once
D: NA
V: TRBV5-1
J: TRBJ2-7

CDR3: CASSPTSGGGTDTQYF
size: NA
D: TRBD2
V: TRBV5-4
J: TRBJ2-3

CDR3: CASSYSNAGYGYTF
size: NA
D: NA
V: TRBV6-5
J: TRBJ1-2

CDR3: CASSSPYEQYF
size: NA
D: NA
V: TRBV6-1
J: TRBJ2-7

CDR3: CSAKGETQYF
size: NA
D: NA
V: TRBV20-1
J: TRBJ2-5

CDR3: CASSFFPDTQYF
size: NA
D: NA
V: TRBV7-2
J: TRBJ2-3

CDR3: CASSQDIDSSYEQYF
size: NA
D: NA
V: TRBV14
J: TRBJ2-7

CDR3: CASSLIPPGGRNYGYTF
size: NA
D: TRBD1
V: TRBV28
J: TRBJ1-2

CDR3: CASSSTINTGELFF
size: NA
D: NA
V: TRBV11-3
J: TRBJ2-2

CDR3: CASSLVWTGSSYEQYF
size: few
D: TRBD1
V: TRBV7-9
J: TRBJ2-7

CDR3: CASSKLGRNEQFF
size: NA
D: NA
V: TRBV21-1
J: TRBJ2-1

CDR3: CASSGTSRETQYF
size: NA
D: TRBD2
V: TRBV18
J: TRBJ2-5

CDR3: CASSGQLLTEAFF
size: NA
D: NA
V: TRBV19
J: TRBJ1-1

CDR3: CASSTRTEQYF
size: NA
D: NA
V: TRBV6-6
J: TRBJ2-7

CDR3: CASSREQGGVSYEQYF
size: NA
D: NA
V: TRBV28
J: TRBJ2-7

CDR3: CASSLLAYYGYTF
size: NA
D: NA
V: TRBV28
J: TRBJ1-2

CDR3: CASSQPGGEQYF
size: medium-sized
D: TRBD2
V: TRBV27
J: TRBJ2-7

CDR3: CASRQGALGYTF
size: once
D: TRBD1
V: TRBV6-1
J: TRBJ1-2

CDR3: CASSQKGYTDTQYF
size: NA
D: NA
V: TRBV4-3
J: TRBJ2-3

CDR3: CASSGTSGRAIYEQYF
size: NA
D: TRBD2
V: TRBV28
J: TRBJ2-7

CDR3: CASRAYQGALYEQYF
size: NA
D: TRBD1
V: TRBV6-5
J: TRBJ2-7

CDR3: CASSPGQTNTEAFF
size: NA
D: TRBD1
V: TRBV28
J: TRBJ1-1

CDR3: CSRRGSTDTQYF
size: NA
D: TRBD2
V: TRBV29-1
J: TRBJ2-3

CDR3: CASSTDGYNQPQHF
size: NA
D: NA
V: TRBV27
J: TRBJ1-5

CDR3: CASSKTGGEVEAFF
size: NA
D: TRBD1
V: TRBV6-1
J: TRBJ1-1

CDR3: CASSRSGTGDEPQHF
size: NA
D: TRBD1
V: TRBV18
J: TRBJ1-5

CDR3: CASSFGHNQETQYF
size: NA
D: NA
V: TRBV7-2
J: TRBJ2-5

CDR3: CASSYEGQGSRGYTF
size: once
D: TRBD1
V: TRBV6-6
J: TRBJ1-2

CDR3: CASSPRTSGRDSTDTQYF
size: once
D: TRBD2
V: TRBV5-1
J: TRBJ2-3

CDR3: CASSSSGSVPDTQYF
size: NA
D: TRBD2
V: TRBV28
J: TRBJ2-3